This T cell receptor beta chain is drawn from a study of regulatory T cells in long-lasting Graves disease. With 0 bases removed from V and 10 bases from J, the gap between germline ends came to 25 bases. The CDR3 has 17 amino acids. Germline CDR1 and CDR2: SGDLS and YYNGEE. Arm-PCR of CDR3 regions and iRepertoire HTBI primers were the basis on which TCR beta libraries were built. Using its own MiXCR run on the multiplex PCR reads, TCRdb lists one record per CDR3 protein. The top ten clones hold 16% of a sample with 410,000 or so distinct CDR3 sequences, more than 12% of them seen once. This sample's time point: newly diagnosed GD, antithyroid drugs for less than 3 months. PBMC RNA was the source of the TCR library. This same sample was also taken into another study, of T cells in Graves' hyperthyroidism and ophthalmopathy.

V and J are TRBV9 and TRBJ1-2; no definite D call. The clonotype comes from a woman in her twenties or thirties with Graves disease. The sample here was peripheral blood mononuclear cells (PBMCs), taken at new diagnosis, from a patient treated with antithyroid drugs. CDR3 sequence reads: CASSVATPPAGSLFYTF. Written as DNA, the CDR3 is TGTGCCAGCAGCGTAGCTACCCCCCCGGCAGGATCTCTCTTCTACACCTTC. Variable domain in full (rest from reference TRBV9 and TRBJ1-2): DSGVTQTPKHLITATGQRVTLRCSPRSGDLSVYWYQQSLDQGLQFLIQYYNGEERAKGNILERFSAQQFPDLHSELNLSSLELGDSALYFCASSVATPPAGSLFYTFGSGTRLTVV.